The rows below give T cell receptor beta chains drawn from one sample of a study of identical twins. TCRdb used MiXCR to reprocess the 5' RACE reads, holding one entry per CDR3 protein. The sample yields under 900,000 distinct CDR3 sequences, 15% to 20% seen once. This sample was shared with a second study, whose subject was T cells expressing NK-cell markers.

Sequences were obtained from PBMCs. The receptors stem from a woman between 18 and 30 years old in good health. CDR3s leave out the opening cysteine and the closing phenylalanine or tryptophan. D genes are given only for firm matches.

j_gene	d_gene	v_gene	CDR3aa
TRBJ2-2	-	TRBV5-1	ASSLRTDNTGELF
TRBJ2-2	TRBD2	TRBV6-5	ASMTLQRGTGELF
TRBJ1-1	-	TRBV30	AWTLQGNTEAF
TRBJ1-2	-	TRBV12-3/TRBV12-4	ASSPLGTGWGYT
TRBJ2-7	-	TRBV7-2	ASSFDGSYEQY
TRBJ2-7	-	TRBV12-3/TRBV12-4	ASSREGSYGHEQY
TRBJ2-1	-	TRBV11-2	ASSLVAKDEQF
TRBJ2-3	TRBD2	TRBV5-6	ASSLDGPLAGRTDTQY
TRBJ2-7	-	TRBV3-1	ASSQAQSGEQY
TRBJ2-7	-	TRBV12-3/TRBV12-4	ASSLGGPSEQY
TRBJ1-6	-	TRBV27	ASSLYAHSPLH
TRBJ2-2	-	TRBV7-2	ASSLDGYPGELF
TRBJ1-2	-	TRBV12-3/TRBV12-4	ASSLGRGNYGYT
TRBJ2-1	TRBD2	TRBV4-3	ASSQEPDMTSGNTDEQF
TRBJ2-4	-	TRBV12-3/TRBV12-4	ASSPRGGVIQY
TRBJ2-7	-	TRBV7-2	ASSSEGVSYEQY
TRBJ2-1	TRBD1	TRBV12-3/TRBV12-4	ASSPWTGGRFNEQF
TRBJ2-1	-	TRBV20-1	SARALAYNEQF
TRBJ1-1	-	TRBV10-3	AISESGGGTEAF
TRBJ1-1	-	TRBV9	ASSVDIDSTTEAF
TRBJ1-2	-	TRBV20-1	SAGTGYGYT
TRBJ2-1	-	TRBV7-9	ASSGRRGSSYNEQF
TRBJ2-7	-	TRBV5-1	ASSLAPGEYRDEQY
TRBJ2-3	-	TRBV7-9	ASSPTGPDTQY
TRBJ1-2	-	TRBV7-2	ASSRDIGGYT
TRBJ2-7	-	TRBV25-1	ASSDERAQY
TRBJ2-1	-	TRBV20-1	SARRVDEQF
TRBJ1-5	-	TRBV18	ASSPHTGQAQH
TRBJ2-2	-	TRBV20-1	SARDPEGWPGELF
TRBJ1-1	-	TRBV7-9	ASSIDFNTEAF
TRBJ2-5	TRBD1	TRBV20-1	SASPGQEFRTQY
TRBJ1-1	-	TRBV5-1	ASSLERVNTEAF
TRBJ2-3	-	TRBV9	ASSPRTGRGGLPDTQY
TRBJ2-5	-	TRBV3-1	ASSQWTTHRY
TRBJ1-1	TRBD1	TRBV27	ASSSTGGSTEAF
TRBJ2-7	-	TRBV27	ASRRPGRSYEQY
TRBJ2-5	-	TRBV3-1	ASSQNGASWETQY
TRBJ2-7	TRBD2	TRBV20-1	SARFTSGYEQY
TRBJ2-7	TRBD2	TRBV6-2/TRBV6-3	ASSTGVAGDFEQY
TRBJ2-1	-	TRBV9	ASSPRVRSNSYNEQF
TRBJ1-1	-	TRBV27	ASSGTGPNTEAF
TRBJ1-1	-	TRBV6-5	ASSSVRVNTEAF
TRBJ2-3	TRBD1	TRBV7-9	ASSLTGLDTQY
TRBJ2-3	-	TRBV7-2	ASSPVGGGSDTQY
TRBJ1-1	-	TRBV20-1	SARRTTEAF
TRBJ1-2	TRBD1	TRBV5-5	ASRLTGNYGYT
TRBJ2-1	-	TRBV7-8	ASSKTSWGFPGHEQF
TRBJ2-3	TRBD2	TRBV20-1	SASWRGDTDTQY
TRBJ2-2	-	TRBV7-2	ASSFIPRTGELF
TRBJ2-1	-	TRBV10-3	AIRDSVWTSGSYNEQF
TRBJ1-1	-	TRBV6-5	ASMSLILEAF
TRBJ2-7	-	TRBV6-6	ASSYRSSYELY
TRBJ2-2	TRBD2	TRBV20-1	SANLAGNTGELF
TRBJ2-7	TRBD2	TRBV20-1	SARDSIAGDEQY
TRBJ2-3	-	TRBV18	ASSLTTGNLDTQY